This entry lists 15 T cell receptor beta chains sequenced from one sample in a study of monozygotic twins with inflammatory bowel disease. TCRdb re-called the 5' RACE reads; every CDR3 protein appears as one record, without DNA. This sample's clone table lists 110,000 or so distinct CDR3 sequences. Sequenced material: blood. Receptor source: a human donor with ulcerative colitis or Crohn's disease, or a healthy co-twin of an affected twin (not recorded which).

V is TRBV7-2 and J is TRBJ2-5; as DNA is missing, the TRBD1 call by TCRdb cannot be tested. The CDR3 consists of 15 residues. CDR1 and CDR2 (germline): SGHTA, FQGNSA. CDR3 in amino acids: CASSFSHRGGEAQYF.

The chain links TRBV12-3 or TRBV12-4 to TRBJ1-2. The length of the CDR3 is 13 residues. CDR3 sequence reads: CASSLKANYGYTF.

CDR3 sequence: CASSLGPPNTGELFF. The chain employs TRBV5-1 and TRBJ2-2; TCRdb names TRBD1, which stays unverified in the absence of DNA. The CDR3 runs 15 residues. Per germline, CDR1 SGHRS and CDR2 YFSETQ.

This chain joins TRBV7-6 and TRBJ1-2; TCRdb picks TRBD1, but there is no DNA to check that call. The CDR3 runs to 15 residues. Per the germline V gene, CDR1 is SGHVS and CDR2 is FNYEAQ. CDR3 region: CASSFGQGVSYGYTF.

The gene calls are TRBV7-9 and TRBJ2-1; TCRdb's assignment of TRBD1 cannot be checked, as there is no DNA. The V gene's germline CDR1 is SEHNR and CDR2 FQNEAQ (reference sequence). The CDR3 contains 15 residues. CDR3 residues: CASSPEWDRRNEQFF.

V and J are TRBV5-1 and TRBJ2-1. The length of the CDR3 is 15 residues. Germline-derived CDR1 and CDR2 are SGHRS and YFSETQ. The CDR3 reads CASSSETSSYNEQFF.

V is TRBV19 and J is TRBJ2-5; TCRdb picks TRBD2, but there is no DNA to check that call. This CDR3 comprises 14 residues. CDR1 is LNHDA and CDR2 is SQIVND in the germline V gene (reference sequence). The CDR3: CASSAGGIQETQYF.

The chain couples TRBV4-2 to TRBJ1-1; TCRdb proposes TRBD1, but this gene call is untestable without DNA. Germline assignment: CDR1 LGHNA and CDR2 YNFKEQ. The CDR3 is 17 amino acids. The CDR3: CASSQDQAGAHNTEAFF.

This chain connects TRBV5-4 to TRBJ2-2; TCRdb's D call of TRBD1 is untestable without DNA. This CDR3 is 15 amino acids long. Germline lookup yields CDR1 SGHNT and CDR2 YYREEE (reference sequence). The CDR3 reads CASSYGMGAAGELFF. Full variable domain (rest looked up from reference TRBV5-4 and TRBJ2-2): ETGVTQSPTHLIKTRGQQVTLRCSSQSGHNTVSWYQQALGQGPQFIFQYYREEENGRGNFPPRFSGLQFPNYSSELNVNALELDDSALYLCASSYGMGAAGELFFGEGSRLTVL.

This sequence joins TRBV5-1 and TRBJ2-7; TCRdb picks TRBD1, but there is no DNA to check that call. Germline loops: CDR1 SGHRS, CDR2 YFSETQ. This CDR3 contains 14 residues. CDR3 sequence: CASSFPGEGREQYF.

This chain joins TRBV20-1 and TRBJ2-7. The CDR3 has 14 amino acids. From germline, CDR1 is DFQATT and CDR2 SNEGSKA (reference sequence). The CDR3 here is CSARGLDSYYEQYF.

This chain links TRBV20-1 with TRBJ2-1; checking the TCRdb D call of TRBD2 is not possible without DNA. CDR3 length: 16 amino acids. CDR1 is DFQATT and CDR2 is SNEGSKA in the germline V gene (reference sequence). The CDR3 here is CSATLNYAGGIAEQFF.

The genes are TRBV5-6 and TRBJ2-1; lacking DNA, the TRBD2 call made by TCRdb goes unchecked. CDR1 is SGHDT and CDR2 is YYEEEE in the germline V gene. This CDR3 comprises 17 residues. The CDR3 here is CASSRVAGGGSYNEQFF.

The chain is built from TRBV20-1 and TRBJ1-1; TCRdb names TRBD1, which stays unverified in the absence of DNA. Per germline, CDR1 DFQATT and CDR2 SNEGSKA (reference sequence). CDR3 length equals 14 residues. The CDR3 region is CSARAGGMNTEAFF.

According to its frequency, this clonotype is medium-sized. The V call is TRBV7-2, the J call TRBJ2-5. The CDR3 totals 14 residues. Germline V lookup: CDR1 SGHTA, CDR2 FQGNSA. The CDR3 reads CASSLVGTQETQYF.